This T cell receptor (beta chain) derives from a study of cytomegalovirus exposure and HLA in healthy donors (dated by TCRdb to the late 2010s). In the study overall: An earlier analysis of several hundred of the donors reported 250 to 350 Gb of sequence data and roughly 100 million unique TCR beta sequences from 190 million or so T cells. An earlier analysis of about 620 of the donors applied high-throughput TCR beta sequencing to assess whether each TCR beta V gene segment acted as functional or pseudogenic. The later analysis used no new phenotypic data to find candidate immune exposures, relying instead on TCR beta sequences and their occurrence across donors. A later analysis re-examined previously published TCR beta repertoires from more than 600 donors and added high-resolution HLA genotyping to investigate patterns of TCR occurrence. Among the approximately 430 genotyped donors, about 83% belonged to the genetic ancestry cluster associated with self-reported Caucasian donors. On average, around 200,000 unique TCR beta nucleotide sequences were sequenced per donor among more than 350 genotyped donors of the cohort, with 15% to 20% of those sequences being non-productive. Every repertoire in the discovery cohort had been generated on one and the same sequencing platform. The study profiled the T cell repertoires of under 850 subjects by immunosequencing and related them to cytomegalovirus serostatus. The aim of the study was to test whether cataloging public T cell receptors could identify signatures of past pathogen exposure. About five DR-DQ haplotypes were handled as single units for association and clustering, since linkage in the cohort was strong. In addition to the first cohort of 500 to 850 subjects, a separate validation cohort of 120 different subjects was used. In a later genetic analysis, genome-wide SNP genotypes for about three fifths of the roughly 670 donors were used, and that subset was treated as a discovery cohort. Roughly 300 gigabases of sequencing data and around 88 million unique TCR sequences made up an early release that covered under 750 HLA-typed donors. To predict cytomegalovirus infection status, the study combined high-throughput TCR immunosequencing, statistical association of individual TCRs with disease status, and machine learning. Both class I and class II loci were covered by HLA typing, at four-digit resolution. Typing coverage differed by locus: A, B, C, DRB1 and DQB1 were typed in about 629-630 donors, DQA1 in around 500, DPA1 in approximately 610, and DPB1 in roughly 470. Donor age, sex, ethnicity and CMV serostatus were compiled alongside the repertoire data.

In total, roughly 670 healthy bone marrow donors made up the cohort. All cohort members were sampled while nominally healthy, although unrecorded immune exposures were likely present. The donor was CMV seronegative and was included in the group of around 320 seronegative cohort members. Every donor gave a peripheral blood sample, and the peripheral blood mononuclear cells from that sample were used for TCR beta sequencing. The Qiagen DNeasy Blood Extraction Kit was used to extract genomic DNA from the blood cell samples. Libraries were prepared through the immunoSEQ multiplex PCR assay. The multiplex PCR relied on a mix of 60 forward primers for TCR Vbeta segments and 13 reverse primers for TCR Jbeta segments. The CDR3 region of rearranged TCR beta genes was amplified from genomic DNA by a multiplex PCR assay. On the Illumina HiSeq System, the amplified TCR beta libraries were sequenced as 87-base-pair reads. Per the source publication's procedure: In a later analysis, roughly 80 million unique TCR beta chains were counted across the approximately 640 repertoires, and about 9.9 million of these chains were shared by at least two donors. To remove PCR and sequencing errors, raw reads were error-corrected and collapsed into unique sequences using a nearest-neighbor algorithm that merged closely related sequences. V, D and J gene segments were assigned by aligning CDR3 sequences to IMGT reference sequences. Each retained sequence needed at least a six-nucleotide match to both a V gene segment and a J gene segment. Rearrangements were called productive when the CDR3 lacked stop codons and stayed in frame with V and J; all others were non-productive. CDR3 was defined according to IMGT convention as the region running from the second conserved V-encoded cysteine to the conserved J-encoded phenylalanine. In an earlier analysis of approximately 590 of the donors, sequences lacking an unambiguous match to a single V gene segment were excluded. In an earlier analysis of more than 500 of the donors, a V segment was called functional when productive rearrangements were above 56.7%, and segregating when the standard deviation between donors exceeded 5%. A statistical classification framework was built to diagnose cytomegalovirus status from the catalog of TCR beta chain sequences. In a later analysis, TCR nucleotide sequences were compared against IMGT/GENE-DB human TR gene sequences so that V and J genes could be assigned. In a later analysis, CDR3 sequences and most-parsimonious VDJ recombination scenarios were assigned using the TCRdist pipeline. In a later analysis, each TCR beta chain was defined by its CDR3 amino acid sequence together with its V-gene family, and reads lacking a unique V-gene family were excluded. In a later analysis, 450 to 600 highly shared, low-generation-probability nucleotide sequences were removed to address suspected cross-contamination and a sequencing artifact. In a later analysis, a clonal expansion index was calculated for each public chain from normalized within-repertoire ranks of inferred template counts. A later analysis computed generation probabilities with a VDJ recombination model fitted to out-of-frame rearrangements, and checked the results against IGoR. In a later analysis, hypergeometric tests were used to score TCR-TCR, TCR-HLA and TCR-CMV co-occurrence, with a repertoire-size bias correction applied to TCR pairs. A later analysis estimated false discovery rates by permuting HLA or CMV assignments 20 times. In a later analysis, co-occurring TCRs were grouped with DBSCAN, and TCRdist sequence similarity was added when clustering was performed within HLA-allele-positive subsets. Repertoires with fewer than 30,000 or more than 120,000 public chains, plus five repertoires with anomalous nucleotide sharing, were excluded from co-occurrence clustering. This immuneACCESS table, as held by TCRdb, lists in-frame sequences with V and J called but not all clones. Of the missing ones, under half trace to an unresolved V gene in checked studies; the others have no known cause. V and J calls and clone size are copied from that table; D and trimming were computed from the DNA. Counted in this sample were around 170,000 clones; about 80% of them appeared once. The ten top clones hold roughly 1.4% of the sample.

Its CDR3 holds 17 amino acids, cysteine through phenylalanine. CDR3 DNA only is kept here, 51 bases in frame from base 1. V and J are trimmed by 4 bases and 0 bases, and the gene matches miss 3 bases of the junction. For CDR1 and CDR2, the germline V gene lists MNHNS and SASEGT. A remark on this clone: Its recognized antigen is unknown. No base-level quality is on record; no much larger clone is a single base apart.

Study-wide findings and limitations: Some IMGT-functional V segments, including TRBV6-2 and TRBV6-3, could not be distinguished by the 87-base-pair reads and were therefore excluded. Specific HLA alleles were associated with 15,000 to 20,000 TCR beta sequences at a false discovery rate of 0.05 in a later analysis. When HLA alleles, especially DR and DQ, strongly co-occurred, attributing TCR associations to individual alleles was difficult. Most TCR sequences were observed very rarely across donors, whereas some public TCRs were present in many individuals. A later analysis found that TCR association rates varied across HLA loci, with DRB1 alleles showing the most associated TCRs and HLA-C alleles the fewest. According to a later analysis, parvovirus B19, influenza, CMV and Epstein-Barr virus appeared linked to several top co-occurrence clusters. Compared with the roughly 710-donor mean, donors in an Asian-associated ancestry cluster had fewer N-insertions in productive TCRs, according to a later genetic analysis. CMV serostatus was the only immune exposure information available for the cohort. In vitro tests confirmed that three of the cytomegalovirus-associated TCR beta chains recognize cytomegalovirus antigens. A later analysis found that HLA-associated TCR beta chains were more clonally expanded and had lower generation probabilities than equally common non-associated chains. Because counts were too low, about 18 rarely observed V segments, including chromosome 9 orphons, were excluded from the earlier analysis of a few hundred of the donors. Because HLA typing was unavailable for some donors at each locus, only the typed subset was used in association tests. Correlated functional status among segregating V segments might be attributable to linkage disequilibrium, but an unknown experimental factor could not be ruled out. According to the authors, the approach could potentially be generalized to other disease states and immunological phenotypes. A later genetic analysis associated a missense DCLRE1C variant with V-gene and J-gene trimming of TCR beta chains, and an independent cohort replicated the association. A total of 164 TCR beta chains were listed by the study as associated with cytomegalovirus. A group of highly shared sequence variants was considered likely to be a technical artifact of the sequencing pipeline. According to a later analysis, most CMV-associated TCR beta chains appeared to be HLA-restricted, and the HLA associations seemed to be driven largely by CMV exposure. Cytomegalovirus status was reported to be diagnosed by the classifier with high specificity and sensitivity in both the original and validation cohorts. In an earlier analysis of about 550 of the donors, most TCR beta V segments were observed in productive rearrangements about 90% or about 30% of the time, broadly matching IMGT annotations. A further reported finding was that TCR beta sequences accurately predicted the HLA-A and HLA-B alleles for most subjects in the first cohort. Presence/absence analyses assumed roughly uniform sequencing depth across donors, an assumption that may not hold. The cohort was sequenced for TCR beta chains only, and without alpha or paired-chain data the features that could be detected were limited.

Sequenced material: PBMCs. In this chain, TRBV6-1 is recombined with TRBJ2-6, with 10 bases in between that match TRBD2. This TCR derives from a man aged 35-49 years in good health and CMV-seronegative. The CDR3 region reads CASSGTSGISGANVLTF. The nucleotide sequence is TGTGCCAGCAGTGGTACTAGCGGGATCTCTGGGGCCAACGTCCTGACTTTC.